This TCR beta chain originates from a study of blood T cell repertoires in COVID-19. Overall study context: T cells, B-cell-depleted T cells, or PBMCs provided the cDNA or gDNA that served as material.

Repertoires were generated with immunoSEQ multiplex PCR, while TCRdb's copy carries only in-frame clones and drops some. The table shows about 100,000 clones, with 70% to 80% occurring only once. This clonotype was sampled from a man between 70 and 80 years old with active or convalescent COVID-19. Sequences were obtained from peripheral blood.

In nucleotides, the CDR3 is TGTGCCAGCAGCTTAAGCCAGGGCAATCAGCCCCAGCATTTT. Translating it yields CASSLSQGNQPQHF. The chain is built from TRBV7-2 and TRBJ1-5; no clear D. Germline V gives CDR1 SGHTA, CDR2 FQGNSA. The CDR3 contains 14 residues. V lost 2 bases to trimming and J lost 2 bases, with 7 bases between them.